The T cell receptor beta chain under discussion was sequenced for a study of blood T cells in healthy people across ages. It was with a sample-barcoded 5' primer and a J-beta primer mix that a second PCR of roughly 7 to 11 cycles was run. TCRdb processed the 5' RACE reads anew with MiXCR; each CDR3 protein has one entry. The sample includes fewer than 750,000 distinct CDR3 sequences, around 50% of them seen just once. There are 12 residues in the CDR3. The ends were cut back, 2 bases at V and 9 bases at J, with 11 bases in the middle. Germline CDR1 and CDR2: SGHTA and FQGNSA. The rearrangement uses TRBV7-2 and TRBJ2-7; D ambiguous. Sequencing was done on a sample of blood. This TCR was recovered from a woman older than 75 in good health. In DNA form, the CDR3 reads TGTGCCAGCAGCTTACAACCAGTCTGGCAGTACTTC. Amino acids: CASSLQPVWQYF.